A selection of T cell receptor beta chains follows, all from one sample in a study of T-cell reconstitution after alpha-beta-depleted transplantation in children. TCRdb used MiXCR to reprocess the PCR reads, holding one entry per CDR3 protein. This table has under 450,000 distinct CDR3 sequences, less than 15% appearing once. This sample comprised PBMCs, obtained from the stem cell graft. The receptors were gathered from a human donor who donated a stem cell graft to a child with Fanconi anemia. The CDR3 runs from the conserved cysteine through the conserved F or W. Each record gives: CDR3 length, clone size, V gene, D gene, J gene, CDR3 DNA, CDR3 protein. A D gene is named only where the DNA matches it firmly. Size is omitted from some rows. Given values are once, few, many or a class for expanded clones.

17	-	TRBV5-1	TRBD2	TRBJ2-1	TGCGCCAGCAGATCTATTACTAGCGGGGGGATATACAATGAGCAGTTCTTC	CASRSITSGGIYNEQFF
16	-	TRBV12-3/TRBV12-4	TRBD1	TRBJ1-5	TGTGCCAGCAGTTCTTACGAGGGACAGGGATTTCAACCCCAGCATTTT	CASSSYEGQGFQPQHF
14	few	TRBV20-1	-	TRBJ2-7	TGCAGTGCTAGAGATTACGAACGGATAAACGAGCAGTACTTC	CSARDYERINEQYF
12	-	TRBV19	-	TRBJ2-2	TGTGCCAGTGGAGGCGGCACCGGGGAGCTGTTTTTT	CASGGGTGELFF
15	-	TRBV6-1	-	TRBJ1-2	TGTGCCAGCGAGGAGGGCGGGACGGGAGTCTATGGCTACACCTTC	CASEEGGTGVYGYTF
15	-	TRBV7-6	-	TRBJ2-3	TGTGCCAGCAGCTCGGGACTCGCCCCCACAGATACGCAGTATTTT	CASSSGLAPTDTQYF
12	few	TRBV2	TRBD2	TRBJ2-1	TGTGTACTAGCGCAGGCGGACAATGAGCAGTTCTTC	CVLAQADNEQFF
14	-	TRBV2	TRBD1	TRBJ1-1	TGTGCCACCTCACCCCAGGGGGTGAACACTGAAGCTTTCTTT	CATSPQGVNTEAFF
15	-	TRBV5-4	TRBD1	TRBJ2-1	TGTGCCAGCAGCAAACGGGACAGGGGGGACAATGAGCAGTTCTTC	CASSKRDRGDNEQFF
16	-	TRBV6-1	-	TRBJ1-3	TGTGCCAGCAGACTTAGTATCTTGGGGGCTGGAAACACCATATATTTT	CASRLSILGAGNTIYF
12	few	TRBV19	-	TRBJ1-2	TGTGCGGCGGGAGCATTAAACTATGGCTACACCTTC	CAAGALNYGYTF
15	-	TRBV18	-	TRBJ2-1	TGTGCCAGCTCACCAATAGGGGTTTCCTACAATGAGCAGTTCTTC	CASSPIGVSYNEQFF
12	many	TRBV28	-	TRBJ2-1	TGTGCCAGCAGTAGGACTTTCAATGAGCAGTTCTTC	CASSRTFNEQFF
15	many	TRBV27	-	TRBJ2-2	TGTGCCAGCAGAAGGCCGGGCCCGAACACCGGGGAGCTGTTTTTT	CASRRPGPNTGELFF
14	many	TRBV12-3/TRBV12-4	TRBD1	TRBJ2-3	TGTGCCAGCAGACGGGACAGTAACACAGATACGCAGTATTTT	CASRRDSNTDTQYF
12	-	TRBV30	-	TRBJ2-7	TGTGCCTGGAGTCCACAGGGGAGGGAGCAGTACTTC	CAWSPQGREQYF
14	few	TRBV29-1	-	TRBJ2-3	TGCAGCGTCGAAACAGGAGAGAGCACAGATACGCAGTATTTT	CSVETGESTDTQYF
13	few	TRBV20-1	-	TRBJ1-2	TGCAGTGCCCGCAGGGGCGCGGAATATGGCTACACCTTC	CSARRGAEYGYTF
14	few	TRBV6-1	TRBD2	TRBJ2-5	TGTGCCAGCAGCCCCGGGACTAGTGTTGAGACCCAGTACTTC	CASSPGTSVETQYF
15	-	TRBV7-2	TRBD2	TRBJ2-7	TGTGCCAGCAGCCCGGCTAGCGGGGGGCCCTACGAGCAGTACTTC	CASSPASGGPYEQYF
14	many	TRBV5-4	TRBD1	TRBJ2-7	TGTGCCAGCAGCTTGGGGGACAGGGAAAGCGAGCAGTACTTC	CASSLGDRESEQYF
19	-	TRBV15	TRBD2	TRBJ2-3	TGTGCCACCAGCAGAGATGGGGGGGATTGGCGGGTTATCACAGATACGCAGTATTTT	CATSRDGGDWRVITDTQYF
14	many	TRBV5-1	-	TRBJ1-1	TGCGCCAGCAGCTCTTTTGGACAGAACACTGAAGCTTTCTTT	CASSSFGQNTEAFF
16	-	TRBV7-2	TRBD2	TRBJ2-2	TGTGCCAGCAGCTTACGACGAGGGACTAGCGGCGGGGAGCTGTTTTTT	CASSLRRGTSGGELFF
11	few	TRBV6-2/TRBV6-3	-	TRBJ1-5	TGTGCCAGCAGTCAAGGAGGGCCCCAGCATTTT	CASSQGGPQHF
15	-	TRBV9	-	TRBJ2-2	TGTGCCAGCAGCGTAACAGGCTCCACGTACGGGGAGCTGTTTTTT	CASSVTGSTYGELFF
12	few	TRBV6-5	-	TRBJ1-2	TGTGCCGCCCGCCAGAGCCTCTATGGCTACACCTTC	CAARQSLYGYTF
16	few	TRBV18	-	TRBJ2-1	TGTGCCAGCTCACACGATGGGGGCGGAGGGTACAATGAGCAGTTCTTC	CASSHDGGGGYNEQFF
15	many	TRBV5-4	-	TRBJ2-5	TGTGCCAGCAGCCCGATTGGAGGGATGTCGGAGACCCAGTACTTC	CASSPIGGMSETQYF
14	many	TRBV12-3/TRBV12-4	-	TRBJ1-2	TGTGCCAGCAGTTTAGCCGGGCTCAACTATGGCTACACCTTC	CASSLAGLNYGYTF
15	-	TRBV11-1	TRBD1	TRBJ1-1	TGTGCCAGCAGCTTAGTCGCGACAGGGGGCGTTGAAGCTTTCTTT	CASSLVATGGVEAFF
16	few	TRBV18	-	TRBJ1-3	TGTGCCAGCTCACCACGGGAACAGGGCTCTGGAAACACCATATATTTT	CASSPREQGSGNTIYF
19	few	TRBV5-4	TRBD1	TRBJ1-1	TGTGCCAGCAGCTTGGCCCCCGGGACAGGGGAGTGGTGGAACACTGAAGCTTTCTTT	CASSLAPGTGEWWNTEAFF
13	few	TRBV2	-	TRBJ2-1	TGTGCCAGCAGTGTAAACTCAGACAATGAGCAGTTCTTC	CASSVNSDNEQFF
14	few	TRBV4-3	-	TRBJ2-3	TGCGCCAGCAGCCAAGCAGGGTTTGGAGATACGCAGTATTTT	CASSQAGFGDTQYF
16	few	TRBV5-1	-	TRBJ2-3	TGCGCCAGCAGCTTGCCTCCGGGACGTAGCACAGATACGCAGTATTTT	CASSLPPGRSTDTQYF
20	-	TRBV5-1	TRBD1	TRBJ2-2	TGCGCCAGCAGCATGACCCCTCCGACAGGGGGCGCGGATAACACCGGGGAGCTGTTTTTT	CASSMTPPTGGADNTGELFF
13	few	TRBV5-1	-	TRBJ2-1	TGCGCCAGCAAAGGGGGGGATTACAATGAGCAGTTCTTC	CASKGGDYNEQFF
19	-	TRBV20-1	TRBD2	TRBJ2-3	TGCAGTGCTAGAGTTTCTAGCGGGGGGGCCGGTGGTGGGACAGATACGCAGTATTTT	CSARVSSGGAGGGTDTQYF
13	few	TRBV19	-	TRBJ1-2	TGTGCCAGTAGGATCCCCAACAGCTATGGCTACACCTTC	CASRIPNSYGYTF
12	-	TRBV29-1	-	TRBJ1-2	TGCAGCGTTGAACTGGGGGCTATCGACTACACCTTC	CSVELGAIDYTF
12	-	TRBV29-1	-	TRBJ2-4	TGCAGCGTTGAATTGGGGGCGCCCATTCAGTACTTC	CSVELGAPIQYF
13	many	TRBV11-2	TRBD2	TRBJ2-1	TGTGCCAGCAGCTCGGACGGGGGGAATGAGCAGTTCTTC	CASSSDGGNEQFF
14	many	TRBV20-1	-	TRBJ1-4	TGCAGTGCTAGACAAGGGGGGATCTATGAAAAACTGTTTTTT	CSARQGGIYEKLFF
14	many	TRBV5-1	TRBD1	TRBJ2-1	TGCGCCAGCAGCTTCGGGACAGCAGACAATGAGCAGTTCTTC	CASSFGTADNEQFF
15	few	TRBV15	TRBD1	TRBJ2-7	TGTGCCACCAGCAGCTTACCGGGACAGCACTACGAGCAGTACTTC	CATSSLPGQHYEQYF